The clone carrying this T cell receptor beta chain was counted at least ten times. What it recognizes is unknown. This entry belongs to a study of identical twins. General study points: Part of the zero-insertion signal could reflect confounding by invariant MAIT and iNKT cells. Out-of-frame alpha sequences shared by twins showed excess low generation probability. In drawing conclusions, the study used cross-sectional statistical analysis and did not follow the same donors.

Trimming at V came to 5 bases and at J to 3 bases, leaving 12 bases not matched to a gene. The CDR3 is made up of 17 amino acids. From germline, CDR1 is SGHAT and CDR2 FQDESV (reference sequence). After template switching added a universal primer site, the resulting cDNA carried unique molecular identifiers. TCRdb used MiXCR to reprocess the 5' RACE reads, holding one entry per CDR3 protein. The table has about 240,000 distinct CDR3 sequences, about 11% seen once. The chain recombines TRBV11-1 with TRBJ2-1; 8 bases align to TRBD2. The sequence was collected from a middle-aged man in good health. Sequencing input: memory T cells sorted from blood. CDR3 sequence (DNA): TGTGCCAGCAGCCCGAGCTTGGGAGCGGGGGACTACAATGAGCAGTTCTTC. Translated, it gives CASSPSLGAGDYNEQFF.